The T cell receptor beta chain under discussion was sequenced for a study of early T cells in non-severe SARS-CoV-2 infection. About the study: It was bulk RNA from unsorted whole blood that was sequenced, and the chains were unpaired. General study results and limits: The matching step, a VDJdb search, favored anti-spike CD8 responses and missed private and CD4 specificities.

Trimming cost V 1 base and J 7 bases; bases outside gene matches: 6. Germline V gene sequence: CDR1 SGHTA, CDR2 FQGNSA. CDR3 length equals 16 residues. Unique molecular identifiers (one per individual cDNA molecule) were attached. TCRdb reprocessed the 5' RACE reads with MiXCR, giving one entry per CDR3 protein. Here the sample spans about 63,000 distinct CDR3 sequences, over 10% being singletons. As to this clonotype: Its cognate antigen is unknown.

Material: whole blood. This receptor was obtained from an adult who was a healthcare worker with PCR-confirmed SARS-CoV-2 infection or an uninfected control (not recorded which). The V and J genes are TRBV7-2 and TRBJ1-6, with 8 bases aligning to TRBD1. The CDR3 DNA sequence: TGTGCCAGCAGCTTAGTTCAGGGGGCGCGGAATTCACCCCTCCACTTT. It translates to CASSLVQGARNSPLHF.